These T cell receptor beta chains were read from a single sample in a study of blood T cell repertoires in COVID-19. Using immunoSEQ multiplex PCR, the repertoire was profiled, and TCRdb retains in-frame clones only, with some absent. Here the sample spans about 260,000 clones, about nine tenths being singletons. The sample comprised peripheral blood. The receptor set was obtained from a woman aged 35 to 49 who had recovered from COVID-19. The CDR3 runs from the conserved cysteine through the conserved F or W. Each record gives: V gene, CDR3 length, CDR3 protein.

V: TRBV30
length: 13
CDR3: CAWSGTGFSPLHF

V: TRBV7-9
length: 13
CDR3: CASSRQGDTEAFF

V: TRBV7-2
length: 19
CDR3: CASSFAPLRGGRSYNEQFF

V: TRBV27
length: 14
CDR3: CASSFSGGLRTQYF

V: TRBV29-1
length: 12
CDR3: CSVWTQNTEAFF

V: TRBV9
length: 16
CDR3: CASSVARVSGANVLTF

V: TRBV2
length: 13
CDR3: CASRIEGLGELFF

V: TRBV10-3
length: 14
CDR3: CAISAPGTDYEQYF

V: TRBV30
length: 15
CDR3: CAWSDGAGYENEQFF

V: TRBV3-1/TRBV3-2
length: 15
CDR3: CARLGTGEINQPQHF

V: TRBV9
length: 16
CDR3: CASSVSGTVPLWGYTF

V: TRBV3-1/TRBV3-2
length: 13
CDR3: CASSQGSGNEQYF

V: TRBV5-5
length: 13
CDR3: CASSLDSNTEAFF

V: TRBV18
length: 17
CDR3: CASSTQLAGGLEGIQYF

V: TRBV27
length: 13
CDR3: CASSMNRGTEAFF

V: TRBV19
length: 13
CDR3: CASPGQETYEQYF

V: TRBV7-6
length: 18
CDR3: CASSLARSGQLSTDTQYF

V: TRBV4-1
length: 16
CDR3: CASSQPKRGRWETQYF

V: TRBV5-1
length: 16
CDR3: CASSLTYPTSGETQYF

V: TRBV2
length: 14
CDR3: CASSKDRGDYGYTF

V: TRBV12-3/TRBV12-4
length: 13
CDR3: CASSLSGQETQYF

V: TRBV5-5
length: 13
CDR3: CASRGQWGKPLHF

V: TRBV2
length: 14
CDR3: CASSGRTGRNTIYF

V: TRBV27
length: 12
CDR3: CASRGGLYEQYF

V: TRBV6-5
length: 14
CDR3: CASRRDATNEKLFF

V: TRBV2
length: 12
CDR3: CASSGEDYGYTF

V: TRBV6-4
length: 13
CDR3: CASSARQGATQYF

V: TRBV5-1
length: 14
CDR3: CASSGSGPGKTQYF

V: TRBV10-2
length: 16
CDR3: CASSVWGPEYQETQYF

V: TRBV5-1
length: 14
CDR3: CASSLVAVSYEQYF

V: TRBV27
length: 19
CDR3: CASSSHGGQGSSYNSPLHF

V: TRBV27
length: 15
CDR3: CASSFDQGFAYEQYF

V: TRBV6-2/TRBV6-3
length: 13
CDR3: CASSPTPGSPLHF

V: TRBV5-1
length: 12
CDR3: CASSSVGGGYTF

V: TRBV7-3
length: 15
CDR3: CASSPGQGNSQPQHF

V: TRBV6-5
length: 13
CDR3: CASRQGTVEKLFF

V: TRBV3-1/TRBV3-2
length: 12
CDR3: CASRRQTGELFF

V: TRBV12-3/TRBV12-4
length: 13
CDR3: CASSIDRAWDAFF

V: TRBV4-1
length: 14
CDR3: CASSQGVLVFEQFF

V: TRBV12-5
length: 17
CDR3: CASGLAPKTGANEKLFF

V: TRBV5-4
length: 16
CDR3: CASSWGFREGKNIQYF

V: TRBV10-3
length: 15
CDR3: CAISEPGESYNEQFF